The TCR beta chain under discussion was sequenced for a study of CD8 T cells in Susac syndrome. The Susac syndrome patients fit the recently defined diagnostic criteria for definite or probable disease. V lost 7 bases, J lost 6 bases, and 4 bases stayed unmatched. The germline gives CDR1 SGHRS, CDR2 YFSETQ. This CDR3 contains 14 residues. Roughly 0.45 to 1 ug RNA was reverse transcribed with random hexamers. TCRdb re-called the immunoSEQ multiplex PCR reads through MiXCR, storing one row per CDR3 protein. The sample includes approximately 180,000 distinct CDR3 sequences, around 94% of them seen just once.

J is TRBJ2-1 and V is TRBV5-1, with 13 bases that match TRBD2. Source material: CD4+ T cells from PBMCs. This sequence originates from a human donor with Susac syndrome. The CDR3 loop is CASSGTSGTNEQFF. CDR3 coding DNA: TGCGCCAGCTCCGGGACTAGCGGGACCAATGAGCAGTTCTTC.